This TCR beta chain was obtained from a study of vaccination and CD4 T cells after COVID-19. CD4+ T cells that had been cultured provided DNA sequenced with the Oncomine TCR Beta short-read assay. MiXCR, run by TCRdb on the PCR reads, gives a single entry per CDR3 protein. Found here are fewer than 15,000 distinct CDR3 sequences, around 30% of them singletons; the top ten hold around an eighth. Regarding treatment: roughly nine-day PBMC culture with coronavirus spike peptide pools or control peptides (ViraFEST assay). The V gene's germline CDR1 is MNHEY and CDR2 SVGEGT. The CDR3 is 18 residues long. Comment on this clonotype: The target antigen is unknown.

Input material: CD4+ T cells from blood, cultured in vitro. This sequence joins TRBV6-2 or TRBV6-3 and TRBJ2-7; 10 positions match TRBD2. TRBJ2-1 matches the DNA end more closely, so the J call is doubtful. This TCR was recovered from a human donor who had recovered from COVID-19. This chain's CDR3 is CASSYLLVSSGSYNEQFF. The CDR3 region has the DNA TGTGCCAGCAGTTACCTTCTCGTGTCTAGCGGGAGCTACAATGAGCAGTTCTTC.